Shown below are 29 T cell receptor beta chains from a single sample sequenced in a study of shared clonotypes between healthy human individuals. The data were produced by immunoSEQ multiplex PCR, yet TCRdb's version contains in-frame clones alone and is incomplete. The sample yields around 430,000 clones, 79% seen once. The source material was PBMCs. These receptors originate from a woman aged 40 to 50 in good health. Some clones in this sample may be carry-over from other donors' samples.

The rearrangement joins TRBV6-1 to TRBJ1-1; D not certain. Trimming shortened V by 2 bases and J by 5 bases, and 12 bases separated the two germline ends. This CDR3 contains 14 residues. Germline CDR1 and CDR2: MNHNS and SASEGT. CDR3 in DNA: TGTGCCAGCAGTGAAACCGAAAGTCGAACTGAAGCTTTCTTT. This gives the protein CASSETESRTEAFF.

The gene calls are TRBV11-2 and TRBJ2-5; D remains ambiguous. The CDR3 consists of 16 residues. Trimming stripped 6 bases from V and 0 bases from J, with 17 bases between. CDR1 is SGHAT, CDR2 FQNNGV, per germline. The CDR3 DNA reads TGTGCCAGCAGGCTTAGGCGCAGGCCCCACCAAGAGACCCAGTACTTC. It codes for CASRLRRRPHQETQYF.

The chain has TRBV5-1 and TRBJ2-5, with D perhaps matching TRBD2 (5 bases). This CDR3 spans 14 amino acids. The germline V gene has CDR1 SGHRS and CDR2 YFSETQ. V was trimmed by 1 base and J by 5 bases, leaving 12 bases between them. The CDR3 here is CASSLYGVLETQYF. Here the CDR3 DNA reads TGCGCCAGCAGCTTGTACGGGGTCCTGGAGACCCAGTACTTC.

The chain has TRBV5-4 and TRBJ2-7, with TRBD2 matching 7 bases. Losses at the gene ends were 4 bases for V and 0 bases for J; bases not matched to a gene: 7. The CDR3 length is 15 residues. Looked up from germline, CDR1 is SGHNT and CDR2 is YYREEE (reference sequence). The CDR3 reads CASSLGLADSYEQYF. In DNA, the CDR3 is TGTGCCAGCAGCCTGGGGCTAGCGGACTCCTACGAGCAGTACTTC.

The chain employs TRBV30 and TRBJ1-1, with 8 bases lining up with TRBD1. Germline V lookup: CDR1 GTSNPN, CDR2 SVGIG (reference sequence). The CDR3 extends over 12 amino acids. With V trimmed by 5 bases and J by 3 bases, 2 bases remained unmatched. The CDR3 region is CAWDRGHTEAFF. The DNA of the CDR3 is TGTGCCTGGGACAGGGGACACACTGAAGCTTTCTTT.

The J gene is TRBJ2-5, the V gene TRBV6-1, with 9 bases aligning to TRBD1. Germline CDR1 MNHNS, CDR2 SASEGT. V was clipped by 0 bases and J by 9 bases; unmatched bases: 11. The CDR3 consists of 16 residues. CDR3 amino acids: CASSEASTGTGFAQYF. Here the CDR3 DNA reads TGTGCCAGCAGTGAAGCATCCACCGGGACAGGGTTCGCCCAGTACTTC.

This clone has ten or more counts. The V call is TRBV5-1, the J call TRBJ2-5; D is ambiguous. The CDR3 sequence is 14 residues long. The germline V gene encodes CDR1 SGHRS and CDR2 YFSETQ. Between the trimmed V and J ends, which lost 4 bases and 2 bases, there was a span of 12 bases. Here the CDR3 DNA reads TGCGCCAGCAGCCAACAGAGAAGTCAAGAGACCCAGTACTTC. It specifies CASSQQRSQETQYF.

The chain links TRBV6-5 to TRBJ1-2, with D possibly matching TRBD1 (6 bases). This CDR3 spans 15 amino acids. The germline V gene has CDR1 MNHEY and CDR2 SVGAGI. Trimming removed 4 bases at V and 2 bases at J, with 14 bases between. CDR3 residues: CASSLGTNFNYGYTF. DNA of the CDR3: TGTGCCAGCAGTTTGGGGACAAATTTCAACTATGGCTACACCTTC.

V is TRBV4-2 and J is TRBJ2-1; 7 bases match TRBD1. Losses at the gene ends were 3 bases for V and 3 bases for J; bases not matched to a gene: 8. Germline CDR1 LGHNA, CDR2 YNFKEQ. This CDR3 has 16 residues. This CDR3 reads CASSQEQGPNYNEQFF. CDR3 nucleotides: TGTGCCAGCAGCCAGGAACAGGGGCCGAACTACAATGAGCAGTTCTTC.

CDR3 nucleotide sequence: TGTGCCAGCAGTGACTCGGGTTCGCACAACTACAATGAGCAGTTCTTC. This sequence encodes CASSDSGSHNYNEQFF. The chain employs TRBV6-4 and TRBJ2-1; no definite D call. The CDR3 contains 16 residues. Per the germline V gene, CDR1 is MRHNA and CDR2 is SNTAGT. V lost 0 bases to trimming and J lost 3 bases, with 12 bases between them.

This clone was seen just once. The chain recombines TRBV2 with TRBJ2-7; no definite D call. Trimming took 6 bases from V and 3 from J, leaving 12 bases between them. CDR1 and CDR2 from the germline V gene are SNHLY and FYNNEI. The CDR3 is 13 residues long. The CDR3 nucleotides read TGTGCCAGCAGCTACAGCGAAAGCTACGAGCAGTACTTC. Amino acids: CASSYSESYEQYF.

The chain is built from TRBV9 and TRBJ2-1; TRBD2 agrees at 11 bases. V shed 0 bases and J 8 bases; nucleotides not matched to a gene: 7. Germline V lookup: CDR1 SGDLS, CDR2 YYNGEE. The CDR3 has 16 residues. CDR3 protein: CASSVELAGGQDEQFF. In nucleotides, the CDR3 is TGTGCCAGCAGCGTAGAGTTAGCGGGAGGGCAGGATGAGCAGTTCTTC. The full variable domain, in which reference TRBV9 and TRBJ2-1 provide the parts outside the CDR3, is DSGVTQTPKHLITATGQRVTLRCSPRSGDLSVYWYQQSLDQGLQFLIQYYNGEERAKGNILERFSAQQFPDLHSELNLSSLELGDSALYFCASSVELAGGQDEQFFGPGTRLTVL.

The CDR3 region is CASRPPGQGFANEQFF. The CDR3 DNA follows: TGTGCCAGTAGACCACCGGGACAGGGTTTTGCGAATGAGCAGTTCTTC. The V call is TRBV19, the J call TRBJ2-1; 9 nucleotides match TRBD1. The V segment lost 6 bases and the J segment 7 bases; nucleotides outside the gene matches: 13. Germline V gene sequence: CDR1 LNHDA, CDR2 SQIVND (reference sequence). The length of the CDR3 is 16 residues.

CDR3 DNA sequence: TGTGCCAGCAGTGAATACCGGGTCAGGTCTAGCGGAAAACTGTTTTTT. Translation gives CASSEYRVRSSGKLFF. The V and J genes are TRBV28 and TRBJ1-4; no reliable D call. The V end was cut by 5 bases, the J end by 10 bases, with 23 bases between. CDR1 MDHEN and CDR2 SYDVKM come from the germline V gene. This CDR3 is 16 amino acids long.

The gene calls are TRBV4-2 and TRBJ2-7; D remains ambiguous. The length of the CDR3 is 13 residues. V was cut by 2 bases and J by 3 bases, with 8 bases left in between. CDR1 and CDR2 (germline): LGHNA, YNFKEQ. CDR3 protein: CASSQNWVYEQYF. CDR3 sequence (DNA): TGTGCCAGCAGCCAAAACTGGGTCTACGAGCAGTACTTC.

The rearrangement uses TRBV10-3 and TRBJ1-1; no firm D call. The CDR3 loop spans 16 amino acids. CDR1 is ENHRY, CDR2 SYGVKD, per germline. V lost 2 bases and J 5 bases, leaving 18 bases between the germline ends. CDR3 residues: CAISEPGWASGTEAFF. The CDR3, as DNA: TGTGCCATCAGTGAGCCTGGTTGGGCCTCGGGGACTGAAGCTTTCTTT.

With respect to this clone: Other DNA sequences within the sample encode an identical CDR3. V gene TRBV18 combines with J gene TRBJ1-1, with 9 nucleotides matching TRBD1. Trimming cost V 3 bases and J 3 bases; bases outside gene matches: 2. The CDR3 loop spans 14 amino acids. Germline loops: CDR1 KGHSH, CDR2 LQKENI. The CDR3 protein is CASSPRTGDTEAFF. In DNA, the CDR3 is TGTGCCAGCTCACCGAGGACAGGGGACACTGAAGCTTTCTTT.

CDR3 in DNA: TGTGCCAGCAGTGAAATGTGGGCGTCCACCTATGGCTACACCTTC. Amino acids: CASSEMWASTYGYTF. The chain links TRBV2 to TRBJ1-2; D gene unclear. The CDR3 has 15 amino acids. Germline CDR1 and CDR2: SNHLY and FYNNEI. The V end lost 2 bases, the J end lost 4 bases, and 14 bases lay between the germline ends. The whole variable domain, remainder taken from reference TRBV2 and TRBJ1-2, is EPEVTQTPSHQVTQMGQEVILRCVPISNHLYFYWYRQILGQKVEFLVSFYNNEISEKSEIFDDQFSVERPDGSNFTLKIRSTKLEDSAMYFCASSEMWASTYGYTFGSGTRLTVV.

CDR3 sequence: CSVRGRNTYNEQFF. In nucleotides, the CDR3 is TGCAGCGTCCGCGGGAGAAACACCTACAATGAGCAGTTCTTC. The chain uses TRBV29-1 and TRBJ2-1; 7 nucleotides agree with TRBD2. Germline lookup yields CDR1 SQVTM and CDR2 ANQGSEA. Trimming at V came to 6 bases and at J to 2 bases, leaving 7 bases not matched to a gene. CDR3 size: 14 residues.

The chain recombines TRBV14 with TRBJ2-2; D is perhaps TRBD1 or TRBD2 (5 bases each). This CDR3 region has 15 residues. V was pared by 4 bases and J by 4 bases, with 13 bases between. Germline-derived CDR1 and CDR2 are SGHDN and FVKESK. CDR3 coding DNA: TGTGCCAGCAGCCCCCGGGACGTCCTCACCGGGGAGCTGTTTTTT. Its protein product is CASSPRDVLTGELFF.

The rearrangement links TRBV28 to TRBJ2-1; the D call may be TRBD1 or TRBD2 (9 bases each). This CDR3 is 20 amino acids long. V gave up 6 bases and J gave up 0 bases, with 27 bases separating them. The germline V gene encodes CDR1 MDHEN and CDR2 SYDVKM. The CDR3 nucleotides read TGTGCCAGCAGAGATAGGACAGGGGTTCTAGCGGGGAACTCCTACAATGAGCAGTTCTTC. It translates to CASRDRTGVLAGNSYNEQFF.

The chain uses TRBV18 and TRBJ1-2; tentative D call: TRBD1 (5 bases). The CDR3 consists of 15 residues. Trimming removed 2 bases at V and 0 bases at J, with 10 bases between. Germline lookup yields CDR1 KGHSH and CDR2 LQKENI. The CDR3 region is CASSPWQGSNYGYTF. The DNA of the CDR3 is TGTGCCAGCTCACCATGGCAGGGCTCTAACTATGGCTACACCTTC.

The V gene is TRBV7-2, the J gene TRBJ2-7; the match to TRBD1 covers 8 bases. CDR1 and CDR2 from the germline V gene are SGHTA and FQGNSA. CDR3 length: 16 residues. J gave up 6 bases and V 4 bases, and 14 bases lay outside the gene matches. The chain's CDR3 is CASSSSSGTGLVEQYF. The CDR3 nucleotides read TGTGCCAGCAGCTCATCGTCCGGGACAGGCCTTGTCGAGCAGTACTTC.

This clone has more than one count but fewer than ten. The rearrangement links TRBV7-9 to TRBJ2-7; 7 bases are a match to TRBD2. This CDR3 spans 16 amino acids. The germline gives CDR1 SEHNR, CDR2 FQNEAQ (reference sequence). The ends lost 1 base at V and 10 bases at J; junction bases unmatched: 16. CDR3 protein: CASSLDPSGSIPGQYF. As DNA, the CDR3 is TGTGCCAGCAGCTTAGACCCTAGCGGCTCCATTCCTGGCCAGTACTTC.

The gene calls are TRBV4-1 and TRBJ2-2; 11 bases are shared with TRBD2. CDR1 MGHRA and CDR2 YSYEKL come from the germline V gene. Unmatched junction bases numbered 1, after V lost 1 base and J lost 6 bases. The CDR3 has 15 residues. This CDR3 reads CASSQVLAGAGELFF. The CDR3, as DNA: TGCGCCAGCAGCCAAGTACTAGCGGGAGCCGGGGAGCTGTTTTTT.

V and J are TRBV6-4 and TRBJ2-1; D not certain. The germline V gene encodes CDR1 MRHNA and CDR2 SNTAGT. The CDR3 spans 16 residues. Trimming pared 0 bases from V and 0 bases from J, leaving 9 bases between. The DNA for the CDR3 is TGTGCCAGCAGTGACTCGTTAGCTTCCTCCTACAATGAGCAGTTCTTC. It is translated as CASSDSLASSYNEQFF.

This chain joins TRBV6-1 and TRBJ2-1; the D is unclear. Trimming pared 2 bases from V and 3 bases from J, leaving 11 bases between. Germline lookup yields CDR1 MNHNS and CDR2 SASEGT. The CDR3 has 15 residues. The CDR3 here is CASSEITYRYNEQFF. The CDR3 coding sequence is TGTGCCAGCAGTGAAATAACTTACCGCTACAATGAGCAGTTCTTC.

V gene TRBV11-3 combines with J gene TRBJ2-1; no clear D gene. V shed 1 base and J shed 9 bases, with 10 bases lying between them. The length of the CDR3 is 13 residues. CDR1 and CDR2 from the germline V gene are SGHNT and YENEEA. CDR3 DNA sequence: TGTGCCAGCAGCTTAGCCAGTGCATCTGAGCAGTTCTTC. Translation: CASSLASASEQFF.

CDR3 in DNA: TGTGCCAGCAGCTTCCTGTCTAATCCCGGGGAGACCCAGTACTTC. Its protein product is CASSFLSNPGETQYF. The rearrangement links TRBV7-2 to TRBJ2-5; no definite D call. This CDR3 contains 15 residues. Trimming took 3 bases from V and 5 from J, leaving 16 bases between them. CDR1 is SGHTA, CDR2 FQGNSA, per germline. Drawing the rest from reference TRBV7-2 and TRBJ2-5, the complete variable domain is GAGVSQSPSNKVTEKGKDVELRCDPISGHTALYWYRQSLGQGLEFLIYFQGNSAPDKSGLPSDRFSAERTGGSVSTLTIQRTQQEDSAVYLCASSFLSNPGETQYFGPGTRLLVL.